This T cell receptor (beta chain) was captured by sequencing in a study of shared clonotypes between healthy human individuals. Broader study findings: Represented genetic and exposure-history diversity was restricted by having few donors.

Everyone who donated was a Caucasian adult who lived in Nashville, Tennessee. Notes on this clone: Its target is unknown.

Each cell subset's genomic DNA was divided evenly among several immunoSEQ plates. Produced via immunoSEQ multiplex PCR; TCRdb's table is partial and in-frame only. This table has nearly 500,000 clones, over 65% appearing once. This CDR3 is 16 amino acids long. Germline V lookup: CDR1 KGHSH, CDR2 LQKENI. Trimming took 1 base from V and 1 from J, leaving 13 bases between them. This chain joins TRBV18 and TRBJ2-5; a possible D gene is TRBD2 (5 bases). This clonotype was sampled from a woman between 40 and 55 years old in good health. Some clones in this sample may be carry-over from other donors' samples. Sequenced material: PBMCs. The CDR3 region is CASSPLRELIQETQYF. DNA for the CDR3: TGTGCCAGCTCACCACTCCGGGAACTAATCCAAGAGACCCAGTACTTC.